The TCR beta chain under discussion was sequenced for a study of blood T cells in healthy people across ages. It was with a sample-barcoded 5' primer and a J-beta primer mix that a second PCR of about 6 to 12 cycles was run. TCRdb fed the 5' RACE reads into MiXCR, producing one record per CDR3 protein. The table lists more than 500,000 distinct CDR3 sequences, around a quarter of them singletons. CDR3 length equals 15 residues. Germline-derived CDR1 and CDR2 are SGDLS and YYNGEE. This clonotype was seen only a few times. These sequences were also reported in another study, on T cells of mothers and their children.

The source material was blood. The gene calls are TRBV9 and TRBJ2-7, with 7 bases aligning to TRBD1. The last part of the DNA fits TRBJ2-5 better; the J call may be wrong. The sequence derives from a boy aged 2 to 9 in good health. The DNA for the CDR3 is TGTGCCAGCAGCGCCTCCGGGACAGAGCAAGAGACCCAGTACTTC. As protein: CASSASGTEQETQYF.